The TCR beta chain described here comes from a study of blood T cell repertoires in COVID-19 (TCRdb year 2020). About the full investigation: The collaborator samples originated in the United States, Italy and Spain and spanned the acute and convalescent phases of COVID-19. The prospective study material was composed of cDNA or gDNA derived from T cells, B-cell-depleted T cells, or PBMCs. Subjects who had been exposed to COVID-19, were actively infected with it, or had recovered from it provided the deeply sampled blood TCRbeta repertoires that made up the dataset. The repertoires were released in a freely available public database intended as a resource for research on the immune response to SARS-CoV-2. The samples were drawn from two sources: the first 160 participants of the ongoing ImmuneRACE study, and 1,000 to 1,500 subjects contributed by 6 global collaborators. Nearly every sample came with metadata listing a de-identified subject ID, COVID-19 status, age in years and sex. HLA class I and class II types, where available, came from metadata supplied by the sample provider rather than from assay-based typing.

The investigation overall reported the following: The amount of clinical and demographic metadata varied by source and participant and was provided uncurated.

CDR1 and CDR2 are read off the germline V gene as SGDLS and YYNGEE. Germline trimming amounts to 3 bases on V and 5 bases on J, with 7 as the count of junction bases outside the gene matches. The CDR3 contains 18 residues, cysteine and phenylalanine counted. Of all the DNA, just the CDR3 is kept, 54 bases in frame from base 1. Notes on this clone: Its antigen has not been determined. There are no base qualities to consult, and no much larger clone falls within one base.

One collaborating source in Seattle enrolled patients while the patients were actively infected and followed the patients over time throughout the course of disease. The collaborating institutions used their own protocols to collect whole blood in K2EDTA tubes. For TCRbeta analysis, collaborators shipped samples as frozen whole blood, isolated PBMCs, or DNA extracted from either of those sample types. TCRbeta CDR3 regions were amplified from genomic DNA using the immunoSEQ Assay, a bias-controlled multiplex PCR. Per the authors' processing: Within the assay, amplification of reference gene primers was used to estimate how many nucleated cells each sample contained. Sequence reads were collapsed and filtered to measure the absolute abundance of every unique TCRbeta CDR3 rearrangement. Productive Simpson clonality was computed per sample as the square root of Simpson's diversity index over productive rearrangements. Here the immuneACCESS table is served through TCRdb, limited to in-frame sequences with V and J called. Missing clones are a known gap in these copies; in checked studies unresolved V genes cover under half, and the rest lacks a known reason. D and trimming were read from the DNA, whereas the V and J calls and clone size are those reported in that table. The sample data list roughly 200,000 clones, and more than 80% of these were observed just once. Over 6.5% of the sample rests with the top ten.

This clonotype was obtained from a woman aged 80 or over with COVID-19, enrolled during active disease. Recombination linked TRBV9 to TRBJ2-2; 16 bases in the junction line up with TRBD2. Sample: peripheral blood. The CDR3 reads as follows: CASSAGTSGRAWTGELFF. The nucleotides read TGTGCCAGCAGCGCCGGGACTAGCGGGAGGGCCTGGACCGGGGAGCTGTTTTTT.